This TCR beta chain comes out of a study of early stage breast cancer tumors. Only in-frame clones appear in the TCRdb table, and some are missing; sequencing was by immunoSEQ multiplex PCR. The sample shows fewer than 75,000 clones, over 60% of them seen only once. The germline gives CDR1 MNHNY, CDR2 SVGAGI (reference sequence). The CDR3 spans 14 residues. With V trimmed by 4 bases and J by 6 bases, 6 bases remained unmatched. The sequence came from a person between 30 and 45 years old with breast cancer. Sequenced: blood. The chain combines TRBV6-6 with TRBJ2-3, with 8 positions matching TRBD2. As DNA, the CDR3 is TGTGCCAGCAGTTTCCAAGCGGGAGCGGATACGCAGTATTTT. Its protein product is CASSFQAGADTQYF.